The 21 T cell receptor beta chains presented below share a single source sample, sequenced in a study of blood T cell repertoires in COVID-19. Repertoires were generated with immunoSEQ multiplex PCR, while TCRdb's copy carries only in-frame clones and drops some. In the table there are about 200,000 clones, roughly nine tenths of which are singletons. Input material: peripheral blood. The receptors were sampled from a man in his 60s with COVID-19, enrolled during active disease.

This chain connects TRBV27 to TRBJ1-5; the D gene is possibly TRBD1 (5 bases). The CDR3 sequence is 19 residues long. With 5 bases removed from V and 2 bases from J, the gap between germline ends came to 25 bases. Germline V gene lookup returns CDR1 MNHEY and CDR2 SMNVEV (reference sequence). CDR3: CASSPRAYLLVGGNQPQHF. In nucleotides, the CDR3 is TGTGCCAGCAGTCCCCGGGCCTATCTTCTGGTAGGGGGCAATCAGCCCCAGCATTTT.

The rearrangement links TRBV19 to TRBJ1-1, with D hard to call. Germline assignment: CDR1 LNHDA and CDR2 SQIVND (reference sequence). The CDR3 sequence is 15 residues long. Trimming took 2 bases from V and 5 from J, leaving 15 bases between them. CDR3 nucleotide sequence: TGTGCCAGTAGTATAAGTCGTCGGGGAGAGACTGAAGCTTTCTTT. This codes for CASSISRRGETEAFF.

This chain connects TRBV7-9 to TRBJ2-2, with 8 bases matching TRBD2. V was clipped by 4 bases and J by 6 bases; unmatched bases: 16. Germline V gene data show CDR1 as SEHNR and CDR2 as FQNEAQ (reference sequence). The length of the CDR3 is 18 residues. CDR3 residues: CASSSPRRSGSRAGELFF. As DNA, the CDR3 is TGTGCCAGCAGCTCTCCGCGCCGGAGCGGGAGTAGGGCCGGGGAGCTGTTTTTT.

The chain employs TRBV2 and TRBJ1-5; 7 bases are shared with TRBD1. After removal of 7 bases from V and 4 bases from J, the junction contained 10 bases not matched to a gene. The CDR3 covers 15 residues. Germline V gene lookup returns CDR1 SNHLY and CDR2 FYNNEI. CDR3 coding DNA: TGTGCCAGCAATCAGCAAGGGGGCTCTAATCAGCCCCAGCATTTT. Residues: CASNQQGGSNQPQHF. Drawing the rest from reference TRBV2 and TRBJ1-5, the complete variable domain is EPEVTQTPSHQVTQMGQEVILRCVPISNHLYFYWYRQILGQKVEFLVSFYNNEISEKSEIFDDQFSVERPDGSNFTLKIRSTKLEDSAMYFCASNQQGGSNQPQHFGDGTRLSIL.

The CDR3 protein is CASSFGGGPYEQYF. As DNA, the CDR3 is TGTGCCAGCAGCTTCGGAGGCGGTCCCTACGAGCAGTACTTC. The chain couples TRBV5-8 to TRBJ2-7, with a weak D call TRBD2 (5 bases). V lost 2 bases to trimming and J lost 2 bases, with 11 bases between them. CDR1 and CDR2 from the germline V gene are SGHTS and YDEGEE. This CDR3 is 14 amino acids long.

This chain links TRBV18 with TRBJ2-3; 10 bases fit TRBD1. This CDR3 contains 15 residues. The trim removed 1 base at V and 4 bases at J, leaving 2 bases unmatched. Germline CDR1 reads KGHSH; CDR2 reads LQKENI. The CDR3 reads CASSPLGTGADTQYF. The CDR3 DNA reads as TGTGCCAGCTCACCACTTGGGACAGGGGCAGATACGCAGTATTTT.

CDR3 sequence reads: CAISDLAGTEAFF. The CDR3 nucleotides read TGTGCCATCAGTGATCTCGCGGGTACTGAAGCTTTCTTT. This sequence joins TRBV10-3 and TRBJ1-1; D is ambiguous. Germline assignment: CDR1 ENHRY and CDR2 SYGVKD. V dropped 3 bases and J dropped 5 bases, with 10 bases sitting between them. The CDR3 runs 13 residues.

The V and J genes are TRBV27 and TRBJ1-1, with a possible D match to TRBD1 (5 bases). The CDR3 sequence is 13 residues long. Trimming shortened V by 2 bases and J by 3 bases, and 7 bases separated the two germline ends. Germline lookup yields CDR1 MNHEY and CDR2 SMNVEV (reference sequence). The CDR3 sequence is CASSLRRDTEAFF. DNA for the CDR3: TGTGCCAGCAGTTTACGCAGGGACACTGAAGCTTTCTTT.

CDR3 sequence reads: CASRPGTGDQNTEAFF. CDR3 DNA: TGTGCCAGCAGGCCTGGGACAGGGGATCAGAACACTGAAGCTTTCTTT. The genes are TRBV27 and TRBJ1-1; 10 bases fit TRBD1. The CDR3 is 16 amino acids. The V gene's germline CDR1 is MNHEY and CDR2 SMNVEV (reference sequence). V was clipped by 6 bases and J by 1 base; unmatched bases: 8.

The chain's CDR3 is CASTSWGLGLAGGPHNEQFF. As DNA, the CDR3 is TGTGCCAGCACCTCCTGGGGTTTGGGACTAGCGGGAGGGCCCCACAATGAGCAGTTCTTC. The chain is built from TRBV7-9 and TRBJ2-1, with 16 bases fitting TRBD2. The CDR3 is made up of 20 amino acids. Germline trimming cut 7 bases from V and 5 bases from J; bases unmatched to any gene: 17. Germline V gene lookup returns CDR1 SEHNR and CDR2 FQNEAQ (reference sequence).

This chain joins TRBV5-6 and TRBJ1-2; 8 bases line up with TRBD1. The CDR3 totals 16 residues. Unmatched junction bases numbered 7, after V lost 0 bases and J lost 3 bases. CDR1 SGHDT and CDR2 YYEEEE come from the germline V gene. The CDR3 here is CASSLGTDRADYGYTF. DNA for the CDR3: TGTGCCAGCAGCTTGGGGACGGACAGGGCGGACTATGGCTACACCTTC.

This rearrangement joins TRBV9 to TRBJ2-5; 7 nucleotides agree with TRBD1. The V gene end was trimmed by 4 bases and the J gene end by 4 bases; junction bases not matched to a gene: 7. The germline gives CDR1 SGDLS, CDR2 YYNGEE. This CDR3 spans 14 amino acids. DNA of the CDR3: TGTGCCAGCAGCCAAGGGACAGAGGTAGAGACCCAGTACTTC. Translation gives CASSQGTEVETQYF.

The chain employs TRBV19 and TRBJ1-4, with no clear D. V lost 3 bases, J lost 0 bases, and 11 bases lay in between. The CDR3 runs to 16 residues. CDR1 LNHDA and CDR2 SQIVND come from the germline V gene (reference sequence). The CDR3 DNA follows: TGTGCCAGTAGTATGGGCGGAGGGCCAACTAATGAAAAACTGTTTTTT. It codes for CASSMGGGPTNEKLFF.

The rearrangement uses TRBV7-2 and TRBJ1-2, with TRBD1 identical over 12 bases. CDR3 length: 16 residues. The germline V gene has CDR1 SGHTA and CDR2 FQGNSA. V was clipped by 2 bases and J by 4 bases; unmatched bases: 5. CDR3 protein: CASSLTGTGGGYGYTF. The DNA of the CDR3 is TGTGCCAGCAGCTTAACCGGGACAGGGGGCGGCTATGGCTACACCTTC.

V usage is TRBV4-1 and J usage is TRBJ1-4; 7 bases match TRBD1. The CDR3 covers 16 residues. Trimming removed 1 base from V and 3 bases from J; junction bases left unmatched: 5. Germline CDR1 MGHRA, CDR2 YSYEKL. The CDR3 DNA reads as TGCGCCAGCAGCCAAGTTCACAGGGGCTCTAATGAAAAACTGTTTTTT. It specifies CASSQVHRGSNEKLFF.

The CDR3: CASSLTGQPQHF. The CDR3 DNA is TGTGCCAGCAGCTTGACGGGGCAGCCCCAGCATTTT. The chain joins TRBV7-6 to TRBJ1-5; D not resolved. CDR3 length: 12 residues. CDR1 and CDR2 (germline): SGHVS, FNYEAQ. Trimming stripped 3 bases from V and 7 bases from J, with 7 bases between.

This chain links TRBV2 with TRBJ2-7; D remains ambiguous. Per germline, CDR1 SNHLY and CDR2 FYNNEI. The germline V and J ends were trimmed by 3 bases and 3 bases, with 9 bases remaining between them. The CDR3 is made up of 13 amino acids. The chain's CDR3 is CASSDGRSYEQYF. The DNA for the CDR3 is TGTGCCAGCAGTGATGGCAGAAGCTACGAGCAGTACTTC.

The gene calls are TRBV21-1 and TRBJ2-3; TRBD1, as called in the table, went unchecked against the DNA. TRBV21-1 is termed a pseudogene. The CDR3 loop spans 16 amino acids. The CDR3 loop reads CASSKAGQGRADTQYF. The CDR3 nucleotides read TGTGCCAGCAGCAAAGCGGGACAGGGTAGGGCAGATACGCAGTATTTT.

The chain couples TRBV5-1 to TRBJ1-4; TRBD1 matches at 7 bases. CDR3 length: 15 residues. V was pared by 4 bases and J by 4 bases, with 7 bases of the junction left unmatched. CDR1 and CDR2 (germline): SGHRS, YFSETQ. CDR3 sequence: CASSTGARGNEKLFF. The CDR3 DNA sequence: TGCGCCAGCAGCACAGGGGCGCGAGGTAATGAAAAACTGTTTTTT.

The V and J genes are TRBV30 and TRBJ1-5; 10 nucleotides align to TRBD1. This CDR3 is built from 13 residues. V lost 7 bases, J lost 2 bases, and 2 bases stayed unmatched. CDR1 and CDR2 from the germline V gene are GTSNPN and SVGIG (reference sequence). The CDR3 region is CALTGGGNQPQHF. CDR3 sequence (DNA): TGTGCCTTGACAGGGGGCGGCAATCAGCCCCAGCATTTT.

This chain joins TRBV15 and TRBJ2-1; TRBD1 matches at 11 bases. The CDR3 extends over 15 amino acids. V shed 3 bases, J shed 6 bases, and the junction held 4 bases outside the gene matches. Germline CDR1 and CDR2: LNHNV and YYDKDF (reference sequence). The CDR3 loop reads CATSRPGTGGNEQFF. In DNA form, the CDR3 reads TGTGCCACCAGCAGGCCGGGGACAGGGGGCAATGAGCAGTTCTTC.